The rows below give T cell receptor beta chains drawn from one sample of a study of T cells in Graves' hyperthyroidism and ophthalmopathy. One entry per CDR3 protein, called by TCRdb with MiXCR from the multiplex PCR reads. There are more than 350,000 distinct CDR3 sequences in the sample; about 16% occur only once, and 30% to 35% lies in the top ten. The sequenced sample consisted of blood. Receptors were obtained from a woman in her twenties or thirties with Graves' hyperthyroidism. CDR3s leave out the opening cysteine and the closing phenylalanine or tryptophan. The D gene is left open where the match is weak.

CDR3aa | d_gene | j_gene | len | v_gene
ASSQDGPYT | . | TRBJ1-2 | 9 | TRBV3-1
ASSTPGTGGGTDTQY | TRBD1 | TRBJ2-3 | 15 | TRBV7-2
ASSFSRSETQY | . | TRBJ2-5 | 11 | TRBV12-3/TRBV12-4
ASSFYICSARDPAEETQY | . | TRBJ2-5 | 18 | TRBV11-2
ASSPLAGGYNEQF | TRBD2 | TRBJ2-1 | 13 | TRBV6-1
ASSSGTGPYNEQF | TRBD1 | TRBJ2-1 | 13 | TRBV7-3
ASRTEGLAGDTQY | TRBD2 | TRBJ2-3 | 13 | TRBV7-2
ASSSPGQSDEKLF | TRBD1 | TRBJ1-4 | 13 | TRBV28
ASSYGTQGQY | . | TRBJ2-7 | 10 | TRBV6-2/TRBV6-3
AIADPLPEMGAF | . | TRBJ1-1 | 12 | TRBV10-3
ASDRGGETQY | TRBD1 | TRBJ2-5 | 10 | TRBV7-9
ASSSLDNYGYT | . | TRBJ1-2 | 11 | TRBV12-3/TRBV12-4
AWSEGTSPANTGELF | TRBD2 | TRBJ2-2 | 15 | TRBV30
AWRRTASNTEAF | . | TRBJ1-1 | 12 | TRBV30
ASSLLAGGLQETQY | TRBD2 | TRBJ2-5 | 14 | TRBV27
ASRDPGHNPEAF | . | TRBJ1-1 | 12 | TRBV7-9
ASSQDFDSTQY | . | TRBJ2-3 | 11 | TRBV3-1
AWNKPASGYT | . | TRBJ1-2 | 10 | TRBV30
ASSLAGSGTYNEQF | TRBD2 | TRBJ2-1 | 14 | TRBV7-2
ASSRLQGATEAF | TRBD1 | TRBJ1-1 | 12 | TRBV11-2
ASSFRGPLAKNIQY | . | TRBJ2-4 | 14 | TRBV28
AISESRRNLGGYKQY | TRBD2 | TRBJ2-7 | 15 | TRBV10-3
SAELTGKGPDTQY | TRBD1 | TRBJ2-3 | 13 | TRBV20-1
ASSLTARVEQY | . | TRBJ2-7 | 11 | TRBV28
ASSEGTSGSVDTQY | TRBD2 | TRBJ2-3 | 14 | TRBV6-4
ASSLMGDWF | . | TRBJ2-1 | 9 | TRBV28
ASSSYIAGTTDTQY | TRBD2 | TRBJ2-3 | 14 | TRBV7-2
ASKKRSSYNSPLH | . | TRBJ1-6 | 13 | TRBV6-1
ASSRQTKGEREKLF | . | TRBJ1-4 | 14 | TRBV5-4